Here is one TCR beta chain with its context. Using immunoSEQ multiplex PCR, the repertoire was profiled, and TCRdb retains in-frame clones only, with some absent. The sample has approximately 110,000 clones, roughly four fifths seen once; the top ten hold less than 3.5%. The entry originates in a study of radiation and T cells in renal cell carcinoma. This sample's time point: baseline pretreatment blood. Treatment given: 15 Gy SBRT to primary tumor, nephrectomy 4 weeks later. The germline V gene has CDR1 MDHEN and CDR2 SYDVKM. Trimming cost V 6 bases and J 3 bases, with 21 bases left between them. CDR3 length equals 16 residues.

This TCR was sampled from a woman aged 60-75 years with renal cell carcinoma. The chain combines TRBV28 with TRBJ2-7; the D gene is possibly TRBD1 (6 bases). Sequenced here: blood, sampled from a patient whose treatment included radiotherapy and nephrectomy. This CDR3 is CASRETPGHAIYEQYF. The CDR3 coding sequence is TGTGCCAGCAGAGAAACCCCGGGACACGCAATCTACGAGCAGTACTTC.